These 8 T cell receptor beta chains were all obtained from the same sample, sequenced in a study of response to subunit inactivated influenza vaccine. TCRdb itself ran the RT-PCR reads through MiXCR, one entry per CDR3 protein. The data show 450,000 to 600,000 distinct CDR3 sequences, approximately 7.7% seen once. Source: PBMCs from blood, taken around 2 years after vaccination. Receptors originate from a man between 50 and 75 years old who received an inactivated influenza vaccine.

This clonotype appeared a few times. The chain recombines TRBV12-3 or TRBV12-4 with TRBJ1-2; perhaps TRBD1 as D (6 bases). V shed 5 bases and J shed 3 bases, with 10 bases lying between them. CDR3 length: 13 residues. CDR3 residues: CASSADRHYGYTF. The CDR3 nucleotides read TGTGCCAGCAGTGCCGACAGGCACTATGGCTACACCTTC.

This clonotype was seen only a few times. The chain uses TRBV7-2 and TRBJ2-3; 10 nucleotides agree with TRBD2. V lost 3 bases to trimming and J lost 5 bases; unmatched junction nucleotides: 8. CDR1 and CDR2 (germline): SGHTA, FQGNSA. The CDR3 spans 16 residues. CDR3 DNA sequence: TGTGCCAGCAGCTTCGGTCTAGCGGGGGCGAGAGATACGCAGTATTTT. Its translation: CASSFGLAGARDTQYF.

This clonotype was picked up many times. The gene calls are TRBV5-1 and TRBJ2-3; possibly TRBD1 for D (5 bases). The CDR3 is 13 residues long. With 0 bases removed from V and 4 bases from J, the gap between germline ends came to 6 bases. Germline V lookup: CDR1 SGHRS, CDR2 YFSETQ. CDR3 loop: CASSLEGSDTQYF. Written as DNA, the CDR3 is TGCGCCAGCAGCTTGGAGGGGTCAGATACGCAGTATTTT.

In its sample, this clonotype was seen a few times. The V gene is TRBV20-1, the J gene TRBJ2-5, with 8 bases fitting TRBD1. The CDR3 loop spans 14 amino acids. The V gene end was trimmed by 6 bases and the J gene end by 1 base; junction bases not matched to a gene: 7. Germline V gives CDR1 DFQATT, CDR2 SNEGSKA (reference sequence). The CDR3 DNA is TGCAGTGCCCGGAAGACAGGGGTCCAAGAGACCCAGTACTTC. It encodes CSARKTGVQETQYF.

This clonotype has a count of ten or more. This chain uses TRBV5-5 with TRBJ2-3; no reliable D call. V dropped 2 bases and J dropped 5 bases, with 15 bases sitting between them. The CDR3 contains 15 residues. CDR1 SGHKS and CDR2 YYEKEE come from the germline V gene (reference sequence). The CDR3 loop is CASSLEGRLGDTQYF. The CDR3 bases are TGTGCCAGCAGCTTAGAAGGACGGCTGGGAGATACGCAGTATTTT.

This clonotype was seen more than once but under ten times. V usage is TRBV20-1 and J usage is TRBJ2-4; 7 nucleotides match TRBD1. The germline CDR1 and CDR2 sequences are DFQATT and SNEGSKA (reference sequence). There are 14 residues in the CDR3. Trimming cost V 6 bases and J 3 bases; bases outside gene matches: 8. The CDR3, as DNA: TGCAGTGCCACCCGGGACAGATACAAAAACATTCAGTACTTC. The encoded protein is CSATRDRYKNIQYF.

This clonotype was detected a few times. The rearrangement uses TRBV7-9 and TRBJ1-4; D is possibly TRBD1 (5 bases). Trimming left V 2 bases short and J 8 bases short, with 12 bases between. CDR1 is SEHNR and CDR2 is FQNEAQ in the germline V gene (reference sequence). This CDR3 has 14 amino acids. CDR3 DNA: TGTGCCAGCAGCTTAATAGGGGATGGGGAAAAACTGTTTTTT. Translating it yields CASSLIGDGEKLFF.

Here the CDR3 DNA reads TGTGCCTCCCAACGGAACCCCGGGGAGCAGTACTTC. Translating gives CASQRNPGEQYF. The chain uses TRBV7-9 and TRBJ2-7, with unresolved D. CDR3 length: 12 amino acids. The V and J ends lost 11 bases and 7 bases respectively, with 18 bases between them. Germline-derived CDR1 and CDR2 are SEHNR and FQNEAQ (reference sequence).